This TCR beta chain was captured in a study of tumor-infiltrating lymphocytes in primary liver carcinoma. Study-level findings and limits: The top-250-clone fraction was significantly higher in tumors than in blood (p = 0.039).

Scientists recovered RNA and DNA together from around 20-30 mg of unsorted bulk tissue. Every tumor yielded five separate sampled regions. A remark on this clonotype: Its cognate antigen is unknown.

The researchers produced TCR beta cDNA from 500 ng total RNA with a constant-region primer. TCR beta libraries came from three nested multiplex PCR rounds using slightly modified ARM-PCR. It was with TRBV1-TRBV30 forward primers and a C-beta reverse primer that the first two PCR rounds were run, at about 10 cycles each. TCRdb reanalysed the multiplex PCR reads using MiXCR and keeps one entry per CDR3 protein. The profile covers 50,000 to 70,000 distinct CDR3 sequences, with 60% to 85% appearing a single time and 55% to 70% taken by the ten largest. This CDR3 has 13 residues. V was trimmed by 2 bases and J by 11 bases, leaving 13 bases between them. In germline, CDR1 is LGHDT, CDR2 YNNKEL (reference sequence).

The V and J genes are TRBV3-1 and TRBJ1-5, with D unclear. The sample taken for sequencing was liver tumor tissue from sampling region 2. As for subset: tumor region T2, inferior pole. The sequence was collected from a man aged 35-49 years with primary liver carcinoma and hepatitis B virus infection. The DNA for the CDR3 is TGTGCCAGCAGCCAATTCCCCAGCTCGGCCCAGCATTTT. This codes for CASSQFPSSAQHF.